The T cell receptor beta chain under discussion was sequenced for a study of technical replicates of blood from a few donors. Assay: immunoSEQ multiplex PCR; the TCRdb copy retains only in-frame clones and omits some. Of approximately 88,000 clones in the sample, 94% are singletons; the top ten hold 0.25%. The trim removed 6 bases at V and 3 bases at J, leaving 7 bases unmatched. The CDR3 contains 15 residues. Germline CDR1 reads WSHSY; CDR2 reads SAAADI. This clonotype was sampled from a human donor in good health. V and J are TRBV10-2 and TRBJ2-7, with 11 bases aligning to TRBD2. Input material: T cells isolated from PBMCs. The CDR3 DNA sequence: TGCGCCAGCAGCCCCCGACTAGCGGGAAACTACGAGCAGTACTTC. This encodes CASSPRLAGNYEQYF.